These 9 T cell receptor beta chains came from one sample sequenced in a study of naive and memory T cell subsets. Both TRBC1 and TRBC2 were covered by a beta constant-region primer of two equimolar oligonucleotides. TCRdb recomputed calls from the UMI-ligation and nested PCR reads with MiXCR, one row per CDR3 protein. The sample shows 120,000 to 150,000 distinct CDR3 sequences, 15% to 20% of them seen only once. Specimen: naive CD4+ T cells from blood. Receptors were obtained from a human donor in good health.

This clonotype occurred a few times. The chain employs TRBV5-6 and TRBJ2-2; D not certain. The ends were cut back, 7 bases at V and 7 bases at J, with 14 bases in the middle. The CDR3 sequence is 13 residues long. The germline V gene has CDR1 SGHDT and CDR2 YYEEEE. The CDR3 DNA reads TGTGCCAGCCGACCTTCTTTGGTCGGGGAGCTGTTTTTT. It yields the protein CASRPSLVGELFF.

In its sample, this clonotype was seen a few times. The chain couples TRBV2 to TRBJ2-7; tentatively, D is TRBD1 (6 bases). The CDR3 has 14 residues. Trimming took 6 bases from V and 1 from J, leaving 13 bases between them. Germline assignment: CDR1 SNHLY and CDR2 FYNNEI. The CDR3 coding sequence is TGTGCCAGCAGCGTGGACAGAGAGTCCTACGAGCAGTACTTC. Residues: CASSVDRESYEQYF.

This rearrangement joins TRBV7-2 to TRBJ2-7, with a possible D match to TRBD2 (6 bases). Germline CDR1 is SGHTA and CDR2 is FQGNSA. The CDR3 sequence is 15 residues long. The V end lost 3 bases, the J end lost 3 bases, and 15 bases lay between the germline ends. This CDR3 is CASSFGGKWVYEQYF. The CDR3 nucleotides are TGTGCCAGCAGCTTCGGCGGGAAGTGGGTCTACGAGCAGTACTTC.

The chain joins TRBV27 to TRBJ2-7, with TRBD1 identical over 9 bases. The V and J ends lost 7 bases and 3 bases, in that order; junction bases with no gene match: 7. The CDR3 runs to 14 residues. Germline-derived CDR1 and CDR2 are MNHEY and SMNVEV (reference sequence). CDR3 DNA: TGTGCCAGCAAGAGACAGGGGGATCTCTACGAGCAGTACTTC. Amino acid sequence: CASKRQGDLYEQYF.

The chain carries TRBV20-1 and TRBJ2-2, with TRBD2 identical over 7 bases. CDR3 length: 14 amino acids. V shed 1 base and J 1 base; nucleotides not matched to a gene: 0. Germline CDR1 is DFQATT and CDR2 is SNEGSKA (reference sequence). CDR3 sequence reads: CSARGGGNTGELFF. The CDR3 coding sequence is TGCAGTGCTAGAGGGGGGGGGAACACCGGGGAGCTGTTTTTT.

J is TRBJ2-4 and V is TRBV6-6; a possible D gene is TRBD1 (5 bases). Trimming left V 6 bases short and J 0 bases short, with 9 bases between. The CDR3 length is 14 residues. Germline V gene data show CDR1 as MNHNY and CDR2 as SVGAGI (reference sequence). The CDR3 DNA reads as TGTGCCAGCAGCCGACAGCTAGCCAAAAACATTCAGTACTTC. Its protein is CASSRQLAKNIQYF.

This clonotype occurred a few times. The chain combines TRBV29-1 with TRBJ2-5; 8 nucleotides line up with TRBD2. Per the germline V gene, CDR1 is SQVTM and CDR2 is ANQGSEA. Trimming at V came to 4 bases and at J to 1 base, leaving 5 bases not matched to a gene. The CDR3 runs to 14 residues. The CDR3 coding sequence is TGCAGCGTTGGTGGACGGGAGGGCCAAGAGACCCAGTACTTC. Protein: CSVGGREGQETQYF.

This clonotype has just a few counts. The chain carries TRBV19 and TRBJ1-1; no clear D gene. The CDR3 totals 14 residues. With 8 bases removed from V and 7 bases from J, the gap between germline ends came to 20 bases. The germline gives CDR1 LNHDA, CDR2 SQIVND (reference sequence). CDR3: CASSLFNRVDEAFF. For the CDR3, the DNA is TGTGCCAGTTCTCTTTTTAACCGAGTGGATGAAGCTTTCTTT.

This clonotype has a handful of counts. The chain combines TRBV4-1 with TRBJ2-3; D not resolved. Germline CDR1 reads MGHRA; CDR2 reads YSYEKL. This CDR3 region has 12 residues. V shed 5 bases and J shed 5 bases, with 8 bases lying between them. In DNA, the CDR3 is TGCGCCAGCAGCTCGGAAGGAGATACGCAGTATTTT. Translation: CASSSEGDTQYF.